This TCR beta chain was retrieved from a study of metastatic and nonmetastatic thyroid tumors (dated by TCRdb to about 2020). Describing the broader study: For patients with malignant and with benign thyroid disease, the researchers compared repertoires between peripheral blood samples and tumor or nodule tissue samples. The paper as a whole reports these results and caveats: TCR beta diversity was reported as significantly higher in malignant tumors than in benign nodules, in both blood and tumor samples.

V loses 8 bases of germline sequence and J loses 0 bases, and the interval between the two ends is 14 bases. Counted from cysteine to phenylalanine, this CDR3 has 13 amino acids. The CDR3 DNA has 39 bases and is translated from base 1. The germline V gene encodes CDR1 DFQATT and CDR2 SNEGSKA (reference sequence). Worth noting for this clone: Its cognate antigen has yet to be identified. Base quality data are lacking; no much larger clone is found one base away.

Libraries were prepared through PCR. Sequencing instrument: Illumina HiSeq 4000. High-throughput sequencing was used to profile the CDR3 region of the TCR beta-chain in every patient. For the original study's pipeline: Drawing on CDR3 differences between clinicopathological groups, the researchers built a classifier meant to tell apart patients with distant-metastatic papillary thyroid cancer. The Shannon index was used to assess repertoire diversity, and the Morisita-Horn index was used to assess tumor-blood repertoire similarity. Using fastp at Q25 and MiXCR, TCRdb reprocessed the public reads and kept productive beta chains. The V and J calls were determined by TCRdb, not by the authors. Recorded for this sample are approximately 86,000 clones; around 12% of them occurred a single time. Together, the top ten hold around 9% of the sample. None of the patients had been given any treatment before thyroid surgery. Using T-cell receptor beta sequencing, the researchers looked back retrospectively at clinical samples from patients, gathered between the early 2010s and the late 2010s.

The sequencing input was tumor tissue. Recombination joined TRBV20-1 with TRBJ2-7, and TRBD2 may be the D gene, going by 6 matching bases. The source of this sequence is a female donor with papillary thyroid cancer or a benign thyroid nodule (not recorded which). Some clones in this sample may be carry-over from other donors' samples. The DNA reads as follows: TGCAGTTTCCAAGCGGGTCTCTCCTACGAGCAGTACTTC. Translated, it reads CSFQAGLSYEQYF.